This TCR beta chain was sequenced for a study of response to subunit inactivated influenza vaccine. TCRdb redid the calling of the RT-PCR reads with MiXCR, one entry per CDR3 protein. The sample yields roughly 790,000 distinct CDR3 sequences, less than 25% seen once. The CDR3 loop spans 17 amino acids. The germline gives CDR1 KGHSH, CDR2 LQKENI. With 4 bases removed from V and 2 bases from J, the gap between germline ends came to 20 bases. The sample in question was PBMCs from blood, obtained 5 days after vaccination. The chain combines TRBV18 with TRBJ1-2; D is perhaps TRBD1 (5 bases). The source is a man aged 45 to 65 who received an inactivated influenza vaccine. CDR3 residues: CASSLDSGSQINYGYTF. The CDR3 coding sequence is TGTGCCAGCTCACTCGACAGTGGCAGCCAAATAAACTATGGCTACACCTTC.